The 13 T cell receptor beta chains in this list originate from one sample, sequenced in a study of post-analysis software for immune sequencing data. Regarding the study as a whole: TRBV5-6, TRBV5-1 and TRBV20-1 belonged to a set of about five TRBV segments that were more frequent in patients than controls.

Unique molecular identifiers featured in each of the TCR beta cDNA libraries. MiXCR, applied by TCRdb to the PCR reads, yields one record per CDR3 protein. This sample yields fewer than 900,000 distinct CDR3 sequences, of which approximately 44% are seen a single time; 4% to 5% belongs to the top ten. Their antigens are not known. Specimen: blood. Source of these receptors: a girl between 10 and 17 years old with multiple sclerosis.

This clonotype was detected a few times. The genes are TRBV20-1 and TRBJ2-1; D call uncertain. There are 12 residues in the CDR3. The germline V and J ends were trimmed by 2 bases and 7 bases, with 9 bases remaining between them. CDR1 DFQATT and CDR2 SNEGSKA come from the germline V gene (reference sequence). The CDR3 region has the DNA TGCAGTGCTAGACCCGAAGGAAATGAGCAGTTCTTC. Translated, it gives CSARPEGNEQFF.

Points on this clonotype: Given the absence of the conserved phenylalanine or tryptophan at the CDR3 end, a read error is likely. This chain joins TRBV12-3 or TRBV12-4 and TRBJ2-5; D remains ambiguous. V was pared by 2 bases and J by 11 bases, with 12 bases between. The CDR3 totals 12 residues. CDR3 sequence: CASSLRAVEQYS. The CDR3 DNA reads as TGTGCCAGCAGTTTACGGGCCGTTGAGCAGTACTCC.

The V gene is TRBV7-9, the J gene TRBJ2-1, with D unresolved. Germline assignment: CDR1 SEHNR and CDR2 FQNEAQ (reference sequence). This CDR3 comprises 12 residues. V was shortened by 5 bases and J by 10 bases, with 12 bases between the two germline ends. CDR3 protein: CASSTSGYEQFF. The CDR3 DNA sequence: TGTGCCAGCAGCACCTCGGGTTACGAGCAGTTCTTC.

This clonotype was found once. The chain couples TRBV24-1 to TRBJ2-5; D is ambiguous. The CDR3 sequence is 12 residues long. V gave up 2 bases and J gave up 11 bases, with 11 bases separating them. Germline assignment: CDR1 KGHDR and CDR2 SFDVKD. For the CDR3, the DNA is TGTGCCACCAGTGATTACAACAATGAGCAGTACTTC. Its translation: CATSDYNNEQYF.

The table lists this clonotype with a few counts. The CDR3 nucleotides read TGTGCCAGCACCAACCTTATCGAGCAGTACTTC. This translates into CASTNLIEQYF. The chain carries TRBV6-2 or TRBV6-3 and TRBJ2-7; D is unresolved. Trimming pared 7 bases from V and 6 bases from J, leaving 10 bases between. CDR3 length: 11 amino acids. Germline V lookup: CDR1 MNHEY, CDR2 SVGEGT.

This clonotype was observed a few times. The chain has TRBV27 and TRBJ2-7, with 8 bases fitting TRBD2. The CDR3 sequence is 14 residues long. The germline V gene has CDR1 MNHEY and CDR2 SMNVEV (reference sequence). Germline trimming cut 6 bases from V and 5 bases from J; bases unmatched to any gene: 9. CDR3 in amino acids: CASSSPTSANEQYF. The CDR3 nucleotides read TGTGCCAGCAGCTCCCCGACTAGCGCCAACGAGCAGTACTTC.

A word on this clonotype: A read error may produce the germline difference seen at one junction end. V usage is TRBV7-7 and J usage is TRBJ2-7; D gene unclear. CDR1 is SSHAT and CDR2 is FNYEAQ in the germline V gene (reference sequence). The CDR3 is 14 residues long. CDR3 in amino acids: CASSPDADSYEQYF. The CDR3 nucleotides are TGTGCTAGCAGTCCGGACGCCGATTCCTACGAGCAGTACTTC.

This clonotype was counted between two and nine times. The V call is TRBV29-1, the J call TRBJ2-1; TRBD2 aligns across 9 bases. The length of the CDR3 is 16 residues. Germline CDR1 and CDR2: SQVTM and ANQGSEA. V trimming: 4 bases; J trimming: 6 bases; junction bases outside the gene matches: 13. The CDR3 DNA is TGCAGCGTTGTGCCCGAAACTAGCGGGTTGCCCAATGAGCAGTTCTTC. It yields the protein CSVVPETSGLPNEQFF.

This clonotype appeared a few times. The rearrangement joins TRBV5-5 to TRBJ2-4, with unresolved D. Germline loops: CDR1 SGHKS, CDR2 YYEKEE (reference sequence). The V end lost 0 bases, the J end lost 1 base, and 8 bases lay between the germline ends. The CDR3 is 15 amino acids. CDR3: CASSLGSLAKNIQYF. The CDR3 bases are TGTGCCAGCAGCTTGGGCAGTCTGGCCAAAAACATTCAGTACTTC.

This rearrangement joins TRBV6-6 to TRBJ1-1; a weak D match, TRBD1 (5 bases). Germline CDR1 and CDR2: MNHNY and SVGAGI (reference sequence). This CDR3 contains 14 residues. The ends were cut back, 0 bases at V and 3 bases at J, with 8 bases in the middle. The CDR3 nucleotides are TGTGCCAGCAGTTACTCGGGGGGTGACACTGAAGCTTTCTTT. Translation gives CASSYSGGDTEAFF.

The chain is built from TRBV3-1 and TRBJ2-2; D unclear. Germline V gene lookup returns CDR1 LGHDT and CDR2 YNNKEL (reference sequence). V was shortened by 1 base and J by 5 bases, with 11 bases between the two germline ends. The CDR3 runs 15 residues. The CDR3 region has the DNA TGTGCCAGCAGCCAAGGTTACCCAAGGACCGGGGAGCTGTTTTTT. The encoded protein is CASSQGYPRTGELFF.

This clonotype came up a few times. CDR3 sequence: CSAPPRGQNYGYTF. For the CDR3, the DNA is TGCAGTGCCCCGCCGCGGGGGCAGAACTATGGCTACACCTTC. The V gene is TRBV20-1, the J gene TRBJ1-2; possible D gene TRBD1, 6 bases. This CDR3 is 14 amino acids long. Germline loops: CDR1 DFQATT, CDR2 SNEGSKA (reference sequence). V shed 6 bases and J shed 2 bases, with 16 bases lying between them.

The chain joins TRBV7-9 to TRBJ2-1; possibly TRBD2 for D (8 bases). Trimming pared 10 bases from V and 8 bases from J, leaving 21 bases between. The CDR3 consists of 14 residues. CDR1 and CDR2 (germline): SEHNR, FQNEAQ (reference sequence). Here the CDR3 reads CAIKRGREVDEQFF. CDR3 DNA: TGTGCCATAAAGAGGGGGCGGGAGGTCGATGAGCAGTTCTTC.